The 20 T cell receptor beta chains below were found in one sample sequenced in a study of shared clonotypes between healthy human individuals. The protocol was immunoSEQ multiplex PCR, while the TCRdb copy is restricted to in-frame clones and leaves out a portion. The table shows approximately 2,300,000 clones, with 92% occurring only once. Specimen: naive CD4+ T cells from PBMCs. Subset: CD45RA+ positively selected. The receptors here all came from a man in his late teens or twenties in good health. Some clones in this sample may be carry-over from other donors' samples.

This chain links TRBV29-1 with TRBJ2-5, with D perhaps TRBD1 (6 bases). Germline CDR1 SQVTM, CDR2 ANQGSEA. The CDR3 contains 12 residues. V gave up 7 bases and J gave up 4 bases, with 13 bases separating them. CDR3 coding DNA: TGCAGCGCCGGGGACATCGGAGAGACCCAGTACTTC. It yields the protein CSAGDIGETQYF.

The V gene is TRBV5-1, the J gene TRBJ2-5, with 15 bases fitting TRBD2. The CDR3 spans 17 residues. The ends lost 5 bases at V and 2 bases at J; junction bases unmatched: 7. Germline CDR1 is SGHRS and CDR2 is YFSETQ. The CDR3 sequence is CASRRTSGRVSQETQYF. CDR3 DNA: TGCGCCAGCAGAAGGACTAGCGGGAGGGTTAGTCAAGAGACCCAGTACTTC.

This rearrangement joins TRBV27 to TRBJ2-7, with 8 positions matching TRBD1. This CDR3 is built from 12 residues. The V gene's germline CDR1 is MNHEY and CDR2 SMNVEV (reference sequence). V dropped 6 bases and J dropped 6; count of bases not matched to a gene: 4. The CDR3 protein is CASRGDRIEQYF. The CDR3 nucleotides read TGTGCCAGCAGGGGGGACAGGATCGAGCAGTACTTC.

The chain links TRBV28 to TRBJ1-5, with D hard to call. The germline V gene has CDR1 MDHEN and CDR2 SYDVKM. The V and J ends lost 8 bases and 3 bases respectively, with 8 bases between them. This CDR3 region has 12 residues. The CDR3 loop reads CASVGNNQPQHF. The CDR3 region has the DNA TGTGCCAGCGTGGGGAACAATCAGCCCCAGCATTTT.

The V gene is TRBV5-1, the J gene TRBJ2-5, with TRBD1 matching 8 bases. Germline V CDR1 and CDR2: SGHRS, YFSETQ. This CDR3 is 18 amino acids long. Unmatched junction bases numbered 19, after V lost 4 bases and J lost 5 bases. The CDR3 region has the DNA TGCGCCAGCAGCGGGGGAGCGGCAGGGGGCGGTTTAGGTGAGACCCAGTACTTC. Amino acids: CASSGGAAGGGLGETQYF.

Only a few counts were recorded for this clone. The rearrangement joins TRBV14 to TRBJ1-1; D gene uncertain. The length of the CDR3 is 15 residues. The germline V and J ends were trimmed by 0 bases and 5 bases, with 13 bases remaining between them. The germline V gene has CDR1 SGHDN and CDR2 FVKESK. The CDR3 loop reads CASSQDRRGWTEAFF. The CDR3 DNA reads TGTGCCAGCAGCCAAGATCGGCGGGGATGGACTGAAGCTTTCTTT.

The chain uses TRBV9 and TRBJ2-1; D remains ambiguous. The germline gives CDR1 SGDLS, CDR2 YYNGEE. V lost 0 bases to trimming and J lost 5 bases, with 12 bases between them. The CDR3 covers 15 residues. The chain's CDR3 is CASSVGPLSNNEQFF. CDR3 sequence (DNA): TGTGCCAGCAGCGTAGGGCCGCTGTCCAACAATGAGCAGTTCTTC.

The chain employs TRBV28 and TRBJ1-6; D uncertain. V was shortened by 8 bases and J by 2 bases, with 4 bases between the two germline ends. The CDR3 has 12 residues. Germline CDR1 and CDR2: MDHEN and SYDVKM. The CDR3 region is CASSAYNSPLHF. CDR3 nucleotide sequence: TGTGCCAGCTCCGCCTATAATTCACCCCTCCACTTT.

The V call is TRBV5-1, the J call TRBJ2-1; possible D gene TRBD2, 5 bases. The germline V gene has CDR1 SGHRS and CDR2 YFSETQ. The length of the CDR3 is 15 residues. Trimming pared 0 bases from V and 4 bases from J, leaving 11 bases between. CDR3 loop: CASSLGGARYNEQFF. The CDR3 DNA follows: TGCGCCAGCAGCTTGGGGGGAGCCCGGTACAATGAGCAGTTCTTC.

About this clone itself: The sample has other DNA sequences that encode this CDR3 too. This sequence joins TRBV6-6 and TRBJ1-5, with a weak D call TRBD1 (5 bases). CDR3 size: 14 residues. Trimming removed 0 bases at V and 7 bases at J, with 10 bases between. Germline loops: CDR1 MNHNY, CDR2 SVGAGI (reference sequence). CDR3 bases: TGTGCCAGCAGTTACTCTGGCGGGGACCAGCCCCAGCATTTT. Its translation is CASSYSGGDQPQHF.

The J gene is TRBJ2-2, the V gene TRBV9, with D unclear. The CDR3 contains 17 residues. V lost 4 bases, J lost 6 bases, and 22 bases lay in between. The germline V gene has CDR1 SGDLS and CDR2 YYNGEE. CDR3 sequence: CASSLTTRLPQAGELFF. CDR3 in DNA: TGTGCCAGCAGCTTAACGACGAGGTTGCCCCAGGCCGGGGAGCTGTTTTTT.

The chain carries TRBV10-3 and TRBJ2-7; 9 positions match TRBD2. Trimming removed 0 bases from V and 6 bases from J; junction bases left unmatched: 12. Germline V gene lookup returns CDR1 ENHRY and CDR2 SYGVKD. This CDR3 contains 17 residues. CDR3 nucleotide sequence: TGTGCCATCAGTGAGTCGTCTAGCGGGAAGGGACTACGCGAGCAGTACTTC. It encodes CAISESSSGKGLREQYF.

This CDR3 reads CASSLWAEKLFF. CDR3 sequence (DNA): TGTGCCAGCAGCTTATGGGCTGAAAAACTGTTTTTT. The J gene is TRBJ1-4, the V gene TRBV5-6; no clear D gene. Germline assignment: CDR1 SGHDT and CDR2 YYEEEE. The CDR3 runs to 12 residues. With 2 bases removed from V and 7 bases from J, the gap between germline ends came to 6 bases.

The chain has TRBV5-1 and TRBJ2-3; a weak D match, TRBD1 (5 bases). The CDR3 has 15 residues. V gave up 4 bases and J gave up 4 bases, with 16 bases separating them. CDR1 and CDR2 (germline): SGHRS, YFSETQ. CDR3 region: CASSPTVAGSDTQYF. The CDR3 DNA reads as TGCGCCAGCAGCCCCACGGTGGCAGGGTCAGATACGCAGTATTTT. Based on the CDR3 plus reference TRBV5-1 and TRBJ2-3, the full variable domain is KAGVTQTPRYLIKTRGQQVTLSCSPISGHRSVSWYQQTPGQGLQFLFEYFSETQRNKGNFPGRFSGRQFSNSRSEMNVSTLELGDSALYLCASSPTVAGSDTQYFGPGTRLTVL.

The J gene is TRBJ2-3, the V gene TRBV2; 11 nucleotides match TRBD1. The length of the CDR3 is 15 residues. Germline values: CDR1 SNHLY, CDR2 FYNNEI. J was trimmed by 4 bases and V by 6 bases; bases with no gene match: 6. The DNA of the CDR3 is TGTGCCAGCAGGCCGGGGACAGGGGGGGCAGATACGCAGTATTTT. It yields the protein CASRPGTGGADTQYF.

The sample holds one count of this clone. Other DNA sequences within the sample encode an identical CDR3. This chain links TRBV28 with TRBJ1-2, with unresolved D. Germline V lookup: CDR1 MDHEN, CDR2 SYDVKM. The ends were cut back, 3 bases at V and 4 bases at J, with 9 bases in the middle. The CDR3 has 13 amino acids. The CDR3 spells CASSFPGVYGYTF. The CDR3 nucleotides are TGTGCCAGCAGTTTTCCCGGGGTCTATGGCTACACCTTC.

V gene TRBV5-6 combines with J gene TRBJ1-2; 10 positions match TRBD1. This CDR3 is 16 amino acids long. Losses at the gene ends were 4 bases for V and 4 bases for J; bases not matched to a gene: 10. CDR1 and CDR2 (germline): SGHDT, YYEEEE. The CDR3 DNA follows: TGTGCCAGCAGCCGCCTGGGGACAGGGGATTTCTATGGCTACACCTTC. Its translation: CASSRLGTGDFYGYTF.

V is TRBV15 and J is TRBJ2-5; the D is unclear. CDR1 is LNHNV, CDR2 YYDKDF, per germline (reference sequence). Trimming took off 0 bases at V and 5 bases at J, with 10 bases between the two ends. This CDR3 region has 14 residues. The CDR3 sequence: CATSREASRETQYF. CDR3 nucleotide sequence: TGTGCCACCAGCAGAGAGGCCTCTCGGGAGACCCAGTACTTC.

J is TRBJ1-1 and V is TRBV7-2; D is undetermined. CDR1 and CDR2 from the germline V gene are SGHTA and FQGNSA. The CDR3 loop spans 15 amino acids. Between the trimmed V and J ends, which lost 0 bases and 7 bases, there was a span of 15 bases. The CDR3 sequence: CASSLAPLPLGEAFF. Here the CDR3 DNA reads TGTGCCAGCAGCTTAGCGCCGCTGCCTTTAGGTGAAGCTTTCTTT.

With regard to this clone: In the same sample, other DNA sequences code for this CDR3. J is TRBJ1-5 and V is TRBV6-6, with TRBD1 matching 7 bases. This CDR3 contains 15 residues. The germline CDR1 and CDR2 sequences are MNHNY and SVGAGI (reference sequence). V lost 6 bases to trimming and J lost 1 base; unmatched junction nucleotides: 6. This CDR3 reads CASSPTDRSNQPQHF. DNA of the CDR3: TGTGCCAGCAGCCCGACGGACAGGAGCAATCAGCCCCAGCATTTT.